The 31 T cell receptor beta chains in this list originate from one sample, sequenced in a study of blood T cell repertoires in COVID-19. Using immunoSEQ multiplex PCR, the repertoire was profiled, and TCRdb retains in-frame clones only, with some absent. The sample lists about 200,000 clones; around four fifths were seen once. Sequencing was carried out using PBMCs or T cells enriched from blood (not recorded which). These TCRs come from a man in his forties who had recovered from COVID-19.

The chain couples TRBV6-2 or TRBV6-3 to TRBJ1-2; TRBD1 agrees at 8 bases. CDR3 size: 18 residues. Germline CDR1 is MNHEY and CDR2 is SVGEGT. Trimming cost V 5 bases and J 2 bases; bases outside gene matches: 16. The CDR3 loop is CASSTDMDRVGRNYGYTF. The CDR3 DNA reads TGTGCCAGCAGTACCGACATGGACAGGGTCGGGCGGAACTATGGCTACACCTTC.

J is TRBJ2-5 and V is TRBV13; TRBD2 might be the D (5 bases). V lost 5 bases, J lost 5 bases, and 15 bases lay in between. CDR3 length: 14 residues. Germline V gene lookup returns CDR1 PRHDT and CDR2 FYEKMQ (reference sequence). The CDR3 loop reads CASSLQDSGETQYF. In DNA form, the CDR3 reads TGTGCCAGCAGCCTACAAGACTCGGGGGAGACCCAGTACTTC.

The CDR3: CATSGTMYTDTQYF. The CDR3 nucleotides are TGTGCCACCTCCGGGACTATGTACACAGATACGCAGTATTTT. The chain has TRBV28 and TRBJ2-3; 7 bases are shared with TRBD2. Unmatched junction bases numbered 9, after V lost 10 bases and J lost 2 bases. CDR1 and CDR2 (germline): MDHEN, SYDVKM. There are 14 residues in the CDR3.

V usage is TRBV6-1 and J usage is TRBJ1-3; D is ambiguous. CDR1 and CDR2 from the germline V gene are MNHNS and SASEGT. V was trimmed by 2 bases and J by 3 bases, leaving 14 bases between them. The CDR3 has 16 amino acids. The CDR3 sequence: CASSETWGGSGNTIYF. CDR3 in DNA: TGTGCCAGCAGTGAAACTTGGGGAGGGAGTGGAAACACCATATATTTT.

This clone showed up just once. This sequence joins TRBV7-2 and TRBJ1-2; TRBD1 matches 8 bases. The CDR3 spans 15 residues. After removal of 5 bases from V and 1 base from J, the junction contained 6 bases not matched to a gene. The germline gives CDR1 SGHTA, CDR2 FQGNSA. The CDR3 nucleotides are TGTGCCAGCAGCCCCGGGACAGGCCTTAACTATGGCTACACCTTC. This encodes CASSPGTGLNYGYTF.

The V and J genes are TRBV7-2 and TRBJ2-3; 7 bases agree with TRBD2. This CDR3 has 19 residues. V shed 0 bases, J shed 2 bases, and the junction held 14 bases outside the gene matches. Germline loops: CDR1 SGHTA, CDR2 FQGNSA. CDR3 sequence reads: CASSLAPGASGRLTDTQYF. The CDR3 DNA follows: TGTGCCAGCAGCTTAGCCCCTGGGGCTAGCGGAAGGCTCACAGATACGCAGTATTTT.

This clone was observed a handful of times. The chain is built from TRBV4-1 and TRBJ1-2, with TRBD1 matching 8 bases. The V and J ends lost 0 bases and 2 bases, in that order; junction bases with no gene match: 5. Germline V lookup: CDR1 MGHRA, CDR2 YSYEKL. The CDR3 is 16 amino acids. The DNA of the CDR3 is TGCGCCAGCAGCCAAGACAGGGGGCAGGGGAACTATGGCTACACCTTC. This codes for CASSQDRGQGNYGYTF.

The gene calls are TRBV18 and TRBJ2-3; tentative D call: TRBD2 (5 bases). The V gene's germline CDR1 is KGHSH and CDR2 LQKENI. This CDR3 region has 16 residues. V shed 3 bases and J shed 0 bases, with 13 bases lying between them. Here the CDR3 DNA reads TGTGCCAGCTCACCCGGGGATTCGTCTAGCACAGATACGCAGTATTTT. This gives the protein CASSPGDSSSTDTQYF. Supplemented by reference TRBV18 and TRBJ2-3, the full variable domain reads NAGVMQNPRHLVRRRGQEARLRCSPMKGHSHVYWYRQLPEEGLKFMVYLQKENIIDESGMPKERFSAEFPKEGPSILRIQQVVRGDSAAYFCASSPGDSSSTDTQYFGPGTRLTVL.

The chain has TRBV12-3 or TRBV12-4 and TRBJ1-6; D unresolved. The ends were cut back, 4 bases at V and 7 bases at J, with 8 bases in the middle. The CDR3 is 13 residues long. CDR3 DNA sequence: TGTGCCAGCAGTTCCCGAGAGAATTCACCCCTCCACTTT. This sequence encodes CASSSRENSPLHF.

This chain joins TRBV5-6 and TRBJ1-3, with a tentative D call TRBD1 (5 bases). Germline V gene sequence: CDR1 SGHDT, CDR2 YYEEEE. Trimming cost V 4 bases and J 1 base, with 15 bases left between them. The CDR3 sequence is 16 residues long. The CDR3 bases are TGTGCCAGCAGCCCGGTTGGGGCCCTGTCTGGAAACACCATATATTTT. Its translation: CASSPVGALSGNTIYF. The full variable domain, its missing parts supplied by reference TRBV5-6 and TRBJ1-3, is DAGVTQSPTHLIKTRGQQVTLRCSPKSGHDTVSWYQQALGQGPQFIFQYYEEEERQRGNFPDRFSGHQFPNYSSELNVNALLLGDSALYLCASSPVGALSGNTIYFGEGSWLTVV.

The chain combines TRBV7-2 with TRBJ2-5, with a tentative D call TRBD1 (5 bases). Per the germline V gene, CDR1 is SGHTA and CDR2 is FQGNSA. The CDR3 has 14 amino acids. V shed 3 bases and J shed 5 bases, with 13 bases lying between them. The CDR3 loop reads CASSFSRVEETQYF. The CDR3 DNA is TGTGCCAGCAGCTTCAGCAGGGTAGAGGAGACCCAGTACTTC.

This chain joins TRBV6-4 and TRBJ2-2; 13 positions match TRBD2. V shed 6 bases, J shed 8 bases, and the junction held 6 bases outside the gene matches. The CDR3 consists of 15 residues. The germline V gene encodes CDR1 MRHNA and CDR2 SNTAGT. The CDR3 DNA follows: TGTGCCAGCAGCTCCGGACTAGCGGGAGTGGGGGAGCTGTTTTTT. This encodes CASSSGLAGVGELFF.

The gene calls are TRBV7-2 and TRBJ1-2; 7 nucleotides match TRBD1. V shed 4 bases and J 4 bases; nucleotides not matched to a gene: 12. Germline CDR1 and CDR2: SGHTA and FQGNSA. The CDR3 has 16 residues. The CDR3 spells CASSSGQALFGYGYTF. For the CDR3, the DNA is TGTGCCAGCAGCTCCGGACAGGCCCTATTCGGCTATGGCTACACCTTC.

The chain employs TRBV19 and TRBJ1-5; the match to TRBD1 covers 7 bases. Germline assignment: CDR1 LNHDA and CDR2 SQIVND (reference sequence). There are 21 residues in the CDR3. Trimming removed 1 base from V and 2 bases from J; junction bases left unmatched: 20. The CDR3 is CASSIVRIWGQIGKGNQPQHF. The CDR3 region has the DNA TGTGCCAGTAGTATAGTAAGGATTTGGGGACAGATTGGGAAAGGCAATCAGCCCCAGCATTTT.

This sequence joins TRBV4-3 and TRBJ2-7, with 7 bases lining up with TRBD2. The germline gives CDR1 LGHNA, CDR2 YSLEER. This CDR3 comprises 15 residues. The V gene end was trimmed by 2 bases and the J gene end by 4 bases; junction bases not matched to a gene: 8. The CDR3 region has the DNA TGCGCCAGCAGCCAAAGGGAGGGCATTGGTTACGAGCAGTACTTC. Its protein product is CASSQREGIGYEQYF.

This clone was seen just once. The V call is TRBV7-2, the J call TRBJ2-7, with D uncertain. V lost 1 base to trimming and J lost 4 bases, with 8 bases between them. The CDR3 totals 13 residues. Germline V CDR1 and CDR2: SGHTA, FQGNSA. CDR3 amino acids: CASSLEAEYEQYV. The CDR3 DNA reads as TGTGCCAGCAGCTTAGAGGCGGAATACGAGCAGTACGTC.

The chain joins TRBV25-1 to TRBJ2-4; the D gene is possibly TRBD2 (7 bases). The CDR3 totals 17 residues. Germline V gives CDR1 MGHDK, CDR2 SYGVNS. Trimming removed 3 bases at V and 1 base at J, with 16 bases between. CDR3 sequence (DNA): TGTGCCAGCAGTGACCGGGGGGCCTACTCCGCCAAAAACATTCAGTACTTC. This translates into CASSDRGAYSAKNIQYF.

This CDR3 reads CASSRTGGANSPLHF. As DNA, the CDR3 is TGTGCCAGCAGTCGAACAGGGGGCGCGAATTCACCCCTCCACTTT. The chain carries TRBV2 and TRBJ1-6; TRBD1 matches 9 bases. The CDR3 length is 15 residues. With V trimmed by 5 bases and J by 7 bases, 6 bases remained unmatched. Germline V gives CDR1 SNHLY, CDR2 FYNNEI.

The chain links TRBV6-2 or TRBV6-3 to TRBJ2-3; 9 bases are shared with TRBD2. J gave up 6 bases and V 0 bases, and 4 bases lay outside the gene matches. From germline, CDR1 is MNHEY and CDR2 SVGEGT. The CDR3 sequence is 15 residues long. The CDR3 region is CASSYSGGRADTQYF. As DNA, the CDR3 is TGTGCCAGCAGTTACTCGGGCGGGAGGGCCGATACGCAGTATTTT.

This chain joins TRBV28 and TRBJ2-2; D might be TRBD2 (6 bases). Germline V CDR1 and CDR2: MDHEN, SYDVKM. Trimming pared 5 bases from V and 0 bases from J, leaving 10 bases between. The CDR3 covers 15 residues. CDR3 in amino acids: CASSPGGANTGELFF. The CDR3 DNA reads TGTGCCAGCAGTCCCGGGGGAGCGAACACCGGGGAGCTGTTTTTT.

This clone was counted a few times. The chain links TRBV7-9 to TRBJ2-1; TRBD2 agrees at 8 bases. V shed 7 bases, J shed 7 bases, and the junction held 9 bases outside the gene matches. The CDR3 length is 14 residues. CDR1 SEHNR and CDR2 FQNEAQ come from the germline V gene (reference sequence). The CDR3 nucleotides are TGTGCCAGCATCGTAGGGACTAGGGAAAATGAGCAGTTCTTC. This codes for CASIVGTRENEQFF.

The chain is built from TRBV9 and TRBJ1-3, with D perhaps TRBD1 (5 bases). The CDR3 covers 14 residues. Trimming shortened V by 6 bases and J by 4 bases, and 14 bases separated the two germline ends. The germline gives CDR1 SGDLS, CDR2 YYNGEE. DNA for the CDR3: TGTGCCAGCACCGGAGGGGAGTGGGGAAACACCATATATTTT. Translating gives CASTGGEWGNTIYF.

This clone occurred once. The genes are TRBV9 and TRBJ2-2; 7 bases are shared with TRBD1. The CDR3 covers 15 residues. V trimming: 4 bases; J trimming: 4 bases; junction bases outside the gene matches: 7. Germline CDR1 is SGDLS and CDR2 is YYNGEE. CDR3 residues: CASSLGQKATGELFF. The CDR3, as DNA: TGTGCCAGCAGCCTGGGACAGAAAGCCACCGGGGAGCTGTTTTTT.

J is TRBJ2-5 and V is TRBV5-1, with D tentatively TRBD2 (5 bases). Trimming pared 3 bases from V and 2 bases from J, leaving 11 bases between. Germline CDR1 and CDR2: SGHRS and YFSETQ. CDR3 length: 14 residues. The CDR3 reads CASSYGLLQETQYF. CDR3 bases: TGCGCCAGCAGCTACGGACTTCTACAAGAGACCCAGTACTTC.

In this sample, this clone turned up a few times. Written as DNA, the CDR3 is TGTGCCAGCAGTGAAGGTTGGCTTGTGGCTTTCTTT. Translated, it gives CASSEGWLVAFF. The chain recombines TRBV25-1 with TRBJ1-1; D not resolved. The ends were cut back, 2 bases at V and 11 bases at J, with 12 bases in the middle. Germline V CDR1 and CDR2: MGHDK, SYGVNS. CDR3 length: 12 amino acids.

J is TRBJ2-7 and V is TRBV10-3; tentatively, D is TRBD1 (5 bases). Trimming removed 2 bases at V and 4 bases at J, with 18 bases between. Germline CDR1 is ENHRY and CDR2 is SYGVKD. This CDR3 spans 16 amino acids. The CDR3 DNA reads as TGTGCCATCAGTGAGCCTATCAGCCACCAGGGATACGAGCAGTACTTC. It yields the protein CAISEPISHQGYEQYF.

This clone has only a few counts. This chain connects TRBV6-2 or TRBV6-3 to TRBJ2-1, with TRBD2 matching 10 bases. Unmatched junction bases numbered 11, after V lost 7 bases and J lost 8 bases. This CDR3 has 15 residues. The germline CDR1 and CDR2 sequences are MNHEY and SVGEGT. CDR3 DNA sequence: TGTGCCAGCACCCCCGGGACTAGCGAATCCGATGAGCAGTTCTTC. This encodes CASTPGTSESDEQFF.

The chain carries TRBV9 and TRBJ2-7, with D hard to call. Trimming stripped 0 bases from V and 2 bases from J, with 12 bases between. Germline loops: CDR1 SGDLS, CDR2 YYNGEE. The CDR3 length is 15 residues. The CDR3, as DNA: TGTGCCAGCAGCGTAGATCCAGGTTACACCTACGAGCAGTACTTC. It encodes CASSVDPGYTYEQYF.

This clone showed up many times. The V gene is TRBV6-4, the J gene TRBJ2-7; 9 bases are shared with TRBD2. The CDR3 contains 12 residues. V trimming: 10 bases; J trimming: 3 bases; junction bases outside the gene matches: 4. Per germline, CDR1 MRHNA and CDR2 SNTAGT. The CDR3 loop reads CATPTSGYEQYF. CDR3 bases: TGTGCCACTCCGACTAGCGGCTACGAGCAGTACTTC.

The table lists this clone with a count of one. The chain combines TRBV5-1 with TRBJ1-4, with a possible D match to TRBD1 (5 bases). V gave up 6 bases and J gave up 8 bases, with 17 bases separating them. Germline CDR1 reads SGHRS; CDR2 reads YFSETQ. This CDR3 contains 14 residues. CDR3 region: CASKSAPGEEKLFF. The CDR3 bases are TGCGCCAGCAAGAGCGCCCCGGGGGAGGAAAAACTGTTTTTT.

This clone has a single count. The chain is built from TRBV18 and TRBJ2-1; 9 bases fit TRBD2. The trim removed 3 bases at V and 9 bases at J, leaving 9 bases unmatched. Germline assignment: CDR1 KGHSH and CDR2 LQKENI. The CDR3 has 15 amino acids. Here the CDR3 reads CASSPGSGSKSEQFF. The CDR3 DNA sequence: TGTGCCAGCTCACCTGGTAGCGGGAGCAAGAGTGAGCAGTTCTTC. The full variable domain, completed using reference TRBV18 and TRBJ2-1, is NAGVMQNPRHLVRRRGQEARLRCSPMKGHSHVYWYRQLPEEGLKFMVYLQKENIIDESGMPKERFSAEFPKEGPSILRIQQVVRGDSAAYFCASSPGSGSKSEQFFGPGTRLTVL.